This TCR beta chain was recorded in a study of blood T cell repertoires in COVID-19. About the research overall: Sites across the United States, Italy and Spain contributed samples from acute and convalescent COVID-19. In each case, the material was cDNA or gDNA derived from T cells, B-cell-depleted T cells, or PBMCs.

Under the authors' procedure: Researchers report that nucleated cell counts were estimated from reference gene primer amplification. Sequenced by immunoSEQ multiplex PCR; TCRdb stores in-frame clones only, minus some. V, J and clone size derive from that table, while D and trimming were established from the DNA sequence. This sample has approximately 300,000 clones, with 85% found just once. This CDR3 comprises 14 residues. The V and J ends lost 0 bases and 10 bases respectively, with 11 bases between them. CDR1 is SGDLS and CDR2 is YYNGEE in the germline V gene. Recruitment covered about two dozen US areas and drew participants whose ages spanned roughly 18 to 90 years.

Sequencing was done on a sample of PBMCs or T cells enriched from blood (not recorded which). The TCR sequence derives from a woman in her thirties who had been exposed to COVID-19. The V call is TRBV9, the J call TRBJ1-6, with a possible D match to TRBD1 (5 bases). CDR3 in DNA: TGTGCCAGCAGCGTAGCAGGGCGGGACTCACCCCTCCACTTT. This gives the protein CASSVAGRDSPLHF.